This TCR beta chain was observed in a study of PD-1 blockade in classical Hodgkin lymphoma. Findings and caveats of the study: Diversity in CD4+ TCRs, unlike that measured in CD8+ TCRs, had risen significantly by C4D1. Patients who initiated nivolumab within 1 year of ASCT were excluded. Complete responders entered with baseline diversity on par with newly diagnosed patients, the results showed.

Each patient experienced a relapse that followed autologous stem cell transplantation, and brentuximab vedotin exposure varied. A remark on this clone: The target antigen is unknown.

Profiling relied on immunoSEQ multiplex PCR, and the TCRdb table lists in-frame clones only, not all of them. The data show 12,000 or so clones, about 85% seen once. The CDR3 runs 20 residues. Germline V CDR1 and CDR2: MRHNA, SNTAGT. With 2 bases removed from V and 2 bases from J, the gap between germline ends came to 24 bases. The clonotype comes from a human donor with classical Hodgkin lymphoma. The specimen was peripheral blood mononuclear cells (PBMCs), collected at baseline. This sequence joins TRBV6-4 and TRBJ1-4, with D perhaps TRBD1 (5 bases). CDR3 loop: CASSDPSLGARGLTNEKLFF. The CDR3 region has the DNA TGTGCCAGCAGTGACCCGAGTTTAGGGGCCCGAGGGCTCACTAATGAAAAACTGTTTTTT.